This is a list of T cell receptor beta chains from one sample in a study of blood T cell repertoires in COVID-19. Profiled with immunoSEQ multiplex PCR; TCRdb holds only in-frame clones, not every one. The table lists about 360,000 clones, 70% to 90% of them singletons. The sequenced material came from PBMCs or T cells enriched from blood (not recorded which). The receptors were sampled from a man aged 30 to 45 who had recovered from COVID-19. CDR3s include the opening cysteine and the closing phenylalanine or tryptophan. The D gene is left open where the match is weak. The size field is filled for only some rows; it gives once, few, many or a size class.

D: -
V: TRBV5-1
J: TRBJ1-1
size: -
CDR3: CASSLGQAEEAFF
DNA: TGCGCCAGCAGCTTAGGACAAGCCGAAGAAGCTTTCTTT

D: TRBD2
V: TRBV9
J: TRBJ2-5
size: -
CDR3: CASSVVSGAQETQYF
DNA: TGTGCCAGCAGCGTAGTTAGCGGGGCTCAAGAGACCCAGTACTTC

D: TRBD2
V: TRBV7-8
J: TRBJ2-3
size: -
CDR3: CASSFGGGGTDTQYF
DNA: TGTGCCAGCAGCTTTGGTGGCGGGGGAACAGATACGCAGTATTTT

D: -
V: TRBV2
J: TRBJ2-3
size: -
CDR3: CASSEGRESSTDTQYF
DNA: TGTGCCAGCAGTGAAGGCAGGGAAAGTAGCACAGATACGCAGTATTTT

D: -
V: TRBV25-1
J: TRBJ1-5
size: -
CDR3: CASRAQPQHF
DNA: TGTGCCAGCAGGGCTCAGCCCCAGCATTTT

D: -
V: TRBV5-4
J: TRBJ1-2
size: once
CDR3: CASLARDLGNGYTF
DNA: TGTGCCAGTCTCGCCCGGGATTTGGGGAATGGCTACACCTTC

D: -
V: TRBV9
J: TRBJ2-1
size: -
CDR3: CASRPVGFSGNEQFF
DNA: TGTGCCAGCCGTCCCGTTGGGTTCTCGGGGAATGAGCAGTTCTTC

D: -
V: TRBV10-3
J: TRBJ1-5
size: -
CDR3: CAISGHDRNQPQHF
DNA: TGTGCCATCAGTGGACACGACAGGAATCAGCCCCAGCATTTT

D: -
V: TRBV5-1
J: TRBJ2-5
size: -
CDR3: CASSVYRSAQVETQYF
DNA: TGCGCCAGCAGCGTATACAGGAGCGCCCAGGTAGAGACCCAGTACTTC

D: TRBD1
V: TRBV10-3
J: TRBJ1-2
size: -
CDR3: CAISPGQTLYGYTF
DNA: TGTGCCATCAGCCCGGGACAGACATTATATGGCTACACCTTC

D: -
V: TRBV5-1
J: TRBJ1-2
size: -
CDR3: CASSPHGNGGYTF
DNA: TGCGCCAGCAGCCCGCACGGGAATGGGGGCTACACCTTC

D: -
V: TRBV6-2/TRBV6-3
J: TRBJ2-1
size: -
CDR3: CASSPRRLYGEQFF
DNA: TGTGCCAGCAGTCCAAGGAGACTCTATGGTGAGCAGTTCTTC

D: -
V: TRBV6-1
J: TRBJ1-1
size: -
CDR3: CASSDPQGSNTEAFF
DNA: TGTGCCAGCAGTGACCCCCAGGGATCGAACACTGAAGCTTTCTTT

D: -
V: TRBV7-2
J: TRBJ2-7
size: few
CDR3: CASSQTGSSYEQYF
DNA: TGTGCCAGCAGCCAAACGGGGTCTTCCTACGAGCAGTACTTC

D: TRBD1
V: TRBV5-1
J: TRBJ1-6
size: -
CDR3: CASSSEQGARSPLHF
DNA: TGCGCCAGCAGCTCCGAACAGGGGGCTCGATCACCCCTCCACTTT

D: -
V: TRBV7-2
J: TRBJ1-3
size: -
CDR3: CASSSVTLTGGNTIYF
DNA: TGTGCCAGCAGCTCAGTGACTCTGACGGGGGGAAACACCATATATTTT

D: -
V: TRBV9
J: TRBJ1-5
size: -
CDR3: CASSGSTGQPQHF
DNA: TGTGCCAGCAGCGGAAGCACAGGACAGCCCCAGCATTTT

D: TRBD2
V: TRBV7-2
J: TRBJ2-1
size: -
CDR3: CASSELAGLYNEQFF
DNA: TGTGCCAGCAGCGAACTAGCGGGCCTATACAATGAGCAGTTCTTC

D: -
V: TRBV4-1
J: TRBJ1-5
size: -
CDR3: CASSQEGRQGINQPQHF
DNA: TGCGCCAGCAGCCAAGAAGGACGGCAGGGCATCAATCAGCCCCAGCATTTT

D: -
V: TRBV27
J: TRBJ1-6
size: -
CDR3: CASSAQGKESPLHF
DNA: TGTGCCAGCAGTGCCCAGGGAAAGGAATCACCCCTCCACTTT

D: TRBD1
V: TRBV30
J: TRBJ1-1
size: -
CDR3: CAWSSGTGDTEAFF
DNA: TGTGCCTGGTCGTCCGGGACAGGGGACACTGAAGCTTTCTTT

D: TRBD2
V: TRBV9
J: TRBJ2-2
size: once
CDR3: CASSARRLAGAHTGELFF
DNA: TGTGCCAGCAGCGCCAGACGACTAGCGGGGGCCCACACCGGGGAGCTGTTTTTT

D: TRBD2
V: TRBV5-1
J: TRBJ2-1
size: -
CDR3: CASSPKILAGGLNEQFF
DNA: TGCGCCAGCAGCCCCAAAATACTAGCGGGGGGGCTCAATGAGCAGTTCTTC

D: -
V: TRBV6-4
J: TRBJ1-6
size: -
CDR3: CASRDTGFHNSPLHF
DNA: TGTGCCAGCAGAGACACAGGTTTCCATAATTCACCCCTCCACTTT

D: TRBD1
V: TRBV7-9
J: TRBJ2-7
size: once
CDR3: CASSLGQVNSYEQYF
DNA: TGTGCCAGCAGCCTGGGACAGGTTAACTCCTACGAGCAGTACTTC

D: -
V: TRBV11-2
J: TRBJ2-2
size: -
CDR3: CASRRNTGTNTGELFF
DNA: TGTGCCAGCAGACGAAATACCGGGACTAACACCGGGGAGCTGTTTTTT

D: -
V: TRBV5-6
J: TRBJ1-1
size: once
CDR3: CASSDRGREAFF
DNA: TGTGCCAGCAGCGATAGGGGCCGGGAAGCTTTCTTT

D: -
V: TRBV7-9
J: TRBJ1-3
size: -
CDR3: CASSPRGDGNTIYF
DNA: TGTGCCAGCAGCCCCCGAGGCGATGGAAACACCATATATTTT

D: TRBD1
V: TRBV18
J: TRBJ1-2
size: -
CDR3: CASSPVGQGDGYTF
DNA: TGTGCCAGCTCACCAGTGGGACAGGGGGACGGCTACACCTTC

D: TRBD1
V: TRBV29-1
J: TRBJ2-7
size: -
CDR3: CSVEDPGGYSYEQYF
DNA: TGCAGCGTTGAAGATCCAGGGGGCTACTCCTACGAGCAGTACTTC

D: -
V: TRBV6-5
J: TRBJ1-5
size: -
CDR3: CASSYSRDQPQHF
DNA: TGTGCCAGCAGTTACTCGAGAGATCAGCCCCAGCATTTT

D: TRBD1
V: TRBV5-4
J: TRBJ1-2
size: -
CDR3: CASSLSGTGGARYGYTF
DNA: TGTGCCAGCAGCTTATCCGGGACAGGGGGCGCGCGCTATGGCTACACCTTC

D: TRBD2
V: TRBV28
J: TRBJ2-3
size: -
CDR3: CASSLLAGRTDTQYF
DNA: TGTGCCAGCAGTTTGCTAGCGGGGCGCACAGATACGCAGTATTTT

D: -
V: TRBV18
J: TRBJ1-3
size: few
CDR3: CASSPESSGNTIYF
DNA: TGTGCCAGCTCACCAGAGAGCTCTGGAAACACCATATATTTT

D: -
V: TRBV4-1
J: TRBJ1-1
size: -
CDR3: CASSQDRPGPEAFF
DNA: TGCGCCAGCAGCCAAGATAGGCCAGGCCCTGAAGCTTTCTTT

D: -
V: TRBV12-3/TRBV12-4
J: TRBJ2-5
size: -
CDR3: CASSPGMETQYF
DNA: TGTGCCAGCAGCCCAGGCATGGAGACCCAGTACTTC

D: -
V: TRBV3-1/TRBV3-2
J: TRBJ2-1
size: -
CDR3: CASSPRSRGNEQFF
DNA: TGTGCCAGCAGCCCCCGATCTAGGGGCAATGAGCAGTTCTTC

D: -
V: TRBV5-4
J: TRBJ1-1
size: -
CDR3: CASSQDSRGFKNTEAFF
DNA: TGTGCCAGCTCCCAAGACAGTAGGGGTTTTAAGAACACTGAAGCTTTCTTT

D: TRBD2
V: TRBV3-1/TRBV3-2
J: TRBJ2-5
size: -
CDR3: CASSQVEIGFGSSGGAYYETQYF
DNA: TGTGCCAGCAGCCAAGTTGAGATAGGTTTTGGTTCGAGCGGGGGGGCCTATTACGAGACCCAGTACTTC

D: -
V: TRBV2
J: TRBJ2-4
size: -
CDR3: CASSDLDFPGSAKNIQYF
DNA: TGTGCCAGCAGTGACCTGGACTTCCCCGGGTCGGCCAAAAACATTCAGTACTTC

D: TRBD2
V: TRBV29-1
J: TRBJ2-1
size: -
CDR3: CSVAGTSPNEQFF
DNA: TGCAGCGTGGCCGGGACTAGCCCCAATGAGCAGTTCTTC

D: -
V: TRBV6-1
J: TRBJ2-7
size: -
CDR3: CASSSDTSNYEQYF
DNA: TGTGCCAGCAGTTCCGACACATCCAACTACGAGCAGTACTTC

D: TRBD1
V: TRBV4-1
J: TRBJ1-1
size: -
CDR3: CASSQILPGQLSMNTEAFF
DNA: TGCGCCAGCAGCCAGATTCTGCCGGGACAGTTAAGCATGAACACTGAAGCTTTCTTT

D: -
V: TRBV3-1/TRBV3-2
J: TRBJ2-4
size: -
CDR3: CASSPIPSGQAKNIQYF
DNA: TGTGCCAGCAGCCCAATCCCATCGGGTCAAGCCAAAAACATTCAGTACTTC

D: -
V: TRBV21-1
J: TRBJ1-5
size: -
CDR3: CASRPGPRRDQPQHF
DNA: TGTGCCAGCAGGCCGGGCCCCAGGCGGGATCAGCCCCAGCATTTT

D: -
V: TRBV27
J: TRBJ1-6
size: -
CDR3: CASSLLRESPLHF
DNA: TGTGCCAGCAGTTTACTTAGAGAATCACCCCTCCACTTT

D: -
V: TRBV3-1/TRBV3-2
J: TRBJ1-5
size: few
CDR3: CASSQGLMSGGPAGQPQHF
DNA: TGTGCCAGCAGCCAAGGTTTAATGTCCGGGGGGCCGGCGGGCCAGCCCCAGCATTTT

D: -
V: TRBV13
J: TRBJ2-4
size: -
CDR3: CASSGDIRAIQYF
DNA: TGTGCCAGCAGCGGGGACATTCGGGCCATTCAGTACTTC

D: TRBD1
V: TRBV7-9
J: TRBJ1-1
size: once
CDR3: CASSSPGQGSEAFF
DNA: TGTGCCAGCAGCTCACCGGGACAGGGGTCTGAAGCTTTCTTT

D: -
V: TRBV7-9
J: TRBJ1-5
size: -
CDR3: CASSFAGYYSNQPQHF
DNA: TGTGCCAGCAGCTTTGCAGGATATTATAGCAATCAGCCCCAGCATTTT

D: TRBD1
V: TRBV27
J: TRBJ2-7
size: -
CDR3: CASNRQGSEQYF
DNA: TGTGCCAGCAATCGACAGGGTTCCGAGCAGTACTTC

D: -
V: TRBV6-4
J: TRBJ1-1
size: -
CDR3: CASSDSSRGTEAFF
DNA: TGTGCCAGCAGTGACTCGAGCAGGGGCACTGAAGCTTTCTTT

D: TRBD1
V: TRBV6-5
J: TRBJ1-5
size: -
CDR3: CASRTGGNSNQPQHF
DNA: TGTGCCAGCCGGACAGGGGGCAATAGCAATCAGCCCCAGCATTTT

D: TRBD1
V: TRBV19
J: TRBJ1-5
size: once
CDR3: CASSRRDSAQPQHF
DNA: TGTGCCAGTAGTAGACGGGACAGTGCTCAGCCCCAGCATTTT

D: -
V: TRBV6-1
J: TRBJ1-4
size: -
CDR3: CASSEVRQGKLFF
DNA: TGTGCCAGCAGTGAAGTGAGGCAGGGAAAACTGTTTTTT

D: -
V: TRBV6-5
J: TRBJ1-1
size: -
CDR3: CASTQGWGTEAFF
DNA: TGTGCCAGCACCCAGGGATGGGGCACTGAAGCTTTCTTT